Listed below are T cell receptor beta chains from one sample, sequenced in a study of T cell responses to AZD1222 COVID-19 vaccine. Sequenced by immunoSEQ multiplex PCR; TCRdb stores in-frame clones only, minus some. The data show around 79,000 clones, with around 88% seen just once and less than 20% held by the top ten. Material: peripheral blood, obtained on day 0 of AZD1222 vaccination. All receptors come from an adult in good health. Both conserved end residues are part of each CDR3. The D gene is left open where the match is weak. Size tells how often a clone was seen (once, few, many) or the class of an expanded clone, and some rows leave it out.

j_gene | d_gene | abundance | v_gene | CDR3nt | CDR3aa
TRBJ1-1 | . | . | TRBV6-2/TRBV6-3 | TGTGCCAGCAGTTACTCGGGCGGCCCTGAAGCTTTCTTT | CASSYSGGPEAFF
TRBJ2-7 | TRBD1 | . | TRBV5-4 | TGTGCCAGCAGCGGTGACAGGGGATACGAGCAGTACTTC | CASSGDRGYEQYF
TRBJ1-1 | . | . | TRBV18 | TGTGCCAGCTCACCGCGTATGAACACTGAAGCTTTCTTT | CASSPRMNTEAFF
TRBJ2-7 | . | . | TRBV11-2 | TGTGCCAGCAGCTTAGATCAGAAAGGGCGCCTTATCGCCTACGAGCAGTACTTC | CASSLDQKGRLIAYEQYF
TRBJ2-7 | . | . | TRBV4-2 | TGTGCCAGCAGCCAAGAAAGGCTTAGCTCCTACGAGCAGTACTTC | CASSQERLSSYEQYF
TRBJ1-4 | . | . | TRBV28 | TGTGCCAGCAGTTTCGAGCGCGATGAAAAACTGTTTTTT | CASSFERDEKLFF
TRBJ2-5 | TRBD2 | . | TRBV28 | TGTGCCAGCAGTTCCCCCCGGGAGCGGGGAGAGACCCAGTACTTC | CASSSPRERGETQYF
TRBJ2-1 | TRBD2 | . | TRBV30 | TGTGCCTGGAACCATTACGAGGGAGGGCCGAATGAGCAGTTCTTC | CAWNHYEGGPNEQFF
TRBJ1-1 | . | . | TRBV30 | TGTGCCTGGACGGACCAGGCAGGGGCTGAAGCTTTCTTT | CAWTDQAGAEAFF
TRBJ2-1 | . | . | TRBV11-2 | TGTGCCAGCAGCGCCACTCAGAAGATCTACAATGAGCAGTTCTTC | CASSATQKIYNEQFF
TRBJ2-1 | TRBD2 | . | TRBV27 | TGTGCCAGCACCCAAGGGACTAGCGGCAATGAGCAGTTCTTC | CASTQGTSGNEQFF
TRBJ1-3 | . | . | TRBV3-1/TRBV3-2 | TGTGCCAGCAGACCGACTAGTGGACATTCCCCTGGAAACACCATATATTTT | CASRPTSGHSPGNTIYF
TRBJ2-3 | . | . | TRBV28 | TGTGCCAGCAGTCCCGCCCAAGCAGACAGGGAGGTGGATACGCAGTATTTT | CASSPAQADREVDTQYF
TRBJ1-6 | . | . | TRBV5-3 | TGTGCCAGAAAGCTCCCAGGGACGAACCTGAATTCACCCCTCCACTTT | CARKLPGTNLNSPLHF
TRBJ1-6 | TRBD1 | . | TRBV2 | TGTGCCAGCAGTGAAGCGAGGCAGGGGGATTCACCCCTCCACTTT | CASSEARQGDSPLHF
TRBJ1-5 | . | . | TRBV21-1 | TGTGCCAGCAGCAAGCAAGGACAGCTCAATCAGCCCCAGCATTTT | CASSKQGQLNQPQHF
TRBJ1-1 | TRBD1 | once | TRBV7-9 | TGTGCCAGCAGCTTAGAACAGGGGGCATATGAAGCTTTCTTT | CASSLEQGAYEAFF
TRBJ2-2 | TRBD1 | . | TRBV9 | TGTGCCAGCAGCGGACCGGGACAGGAGAACACCGGGGAGCTGTTTTTT | CASSGPGQENTGELFF
TRBJ2-4 | TRBD2 | . | TRBV7-2 | TGTGCCAGCAGGAAGCTACAAGGGGCGGGAGGCATTCAGTACTTC | CASRKLQGAGGIQYF
TRBJ1-4 | . | . | TRBV7-8 | TGTGCCAGCAGCTTAAGCGGATTCCGGGAAAAACTGTTTTTT | CASSLSGFREKLFF
TRBJ1-6 | . | . | TRBV4-2 | TGTGCCAGCAGCCAAGTTGAAAATTCACCCCTCCACTTT | CASSQVENSPLHF
TRBJ1-1 | . | . | TRBV20-1 | TGCAGTGCTAGTTCGGAGGGTAGGAACACTGAAGCTTTCTTT | CSASSEGRNTEAFF
TRBJ1-2 | TRBD1 | once | TRBV6-5 | TGTGCCAGCAGCCAAGTAGACAGGGGTTGGGGCTACACCTTC | CASSQVDRGWGYTF
TRBJ1-5 | . | . | TRBV27 | TGTGCCAGCAGTTTAACACAGGGCCGCAATCAGCCCCAGCATTTT | CASSLTQGRNQPQHF
TRBJ2-1 | TRBD2 | once | TRBV10-3 | TGTGCCATCAGAGGAGCGGGGTCCGGGACTAGCGGGAAGACCTACAATGAGCAGTTCTTC | CAIRGAGSGTSGKTYNEQFF
TRBJ1-4 | . | . | TRBV28 | TGTGCCAGCAGGGAACTTGCAACTAATGAAAAACTGTTTTTT | CASRELATNEKLFF
TRBJ2-7 | . | . | TRBV3-1/TRBV3-2 | TGTGCCAGCAGCCAAGACAGTTGGAGTGAGCAGTACTTC | CASSQDSWSEQYF
TRBJ2-1 | . | . | TRBV29-1 | TGCAGCGTTGGTTTAGCGTCCAATGAGCAGTTCTTC | CSVGLASNEQFF
TRBJ2-3 | . | . | TRBV27 | TGTGCCAGCAGTTCATCGGCAGATACGCAGTATTTT | CASSSSADTQYF
TRBJ1-2 | . | . | TRBV29-1 | TGCAGCGTCCGGCCTCCCAGGCCACAGGACGCTAACTATGGCTACACCTTC | CSVRPPRPQDANYGYTF
TRBJ1-5 | . | . | TRBV24-1 | TGTGCCACCAGTGACCGACCCCGAGGTGTCGGCAATCAGCCCCAGCATTTT | CATSDRPRGVGNQPQHF
TRBJ2-5 | . | . | TRBV24-1 | TGTGCCACCAGTGATTCGGCGGGCAGCCAAGAGACCCAGTACTTC | CATSDSAGSQETQYF
TRBJ2-2 | . | . | TRBV30 | TGTGCCTGGAGTGCCCTACACGACTTCACCGGGGAGCTGTTTTTT | CAWSALHDFTGELFF
TRBJ1-3 | . | . | TRBV5-1 | TGCGCCAGCAGCTTGGCTGGGTATGGAAACACCATATATTTT | CASSLAGYGNTIYF
TRBJ1-1 | . | . | TRBV2 | TGTGCCAGCAGTTCGGCTCTTGCAGGGGCGAACACTGAAGCTTTCTTT | CASSSALAGANTEAFF
TRBJ2-3 | TRBD2 | . | TRBV9 | TGTGCCAGCAGCGTAGACCCTCCGGGACTAGCGACAGATACGCAGTATTTT | CASSVDPPGLATDTQYF
TRBJ1-6 | . | . | TRBV28 | TGTGCCAGCAGATTGAACGGGTCACCCCTCCACTTT | CASRLNGSPLHF
TRBJ2-1 | TRBD1 | . | TRBV6-5 | TGTGCCAGCAGTCCGACAGGGGACGATGAGCAGTTCTTC | CASSPTGDDEQFF
TRBJ1-1 | . | . | TRBV4-2 | TGTGCCAGCAGCCAAGAACTCAACAGCAACACTGAAGCTTTCTTT | CASSQELNSNTEAFF
TRBJ2-7 | TRBD2 | . | TRBV5-1 | TGCGCCAGCAGCCCGGCTTTAGCGGGAGGTTCTTACGAGCAGTACTTC | CASSPALAGGSYEQYF
TRBJ1-6 | TRBD1 | . | TRBV19 | TGTGCCAGTAGTATCGGCCAGGGGGCTTCACCCCTCCACTTT | CASSIGQGASPLHF
TRBJ2-1 | TRBD2 | . | TRBV5-1 | TGCGCCAGCAGCTTCCAGACTAGCGGGAATTACAATGAGCAGTTCTTC | CASSFQTSGNYNEQFF
TRBJ2-1 | TRBD2 | once | TRBV6-5 | TGTGCCAGCAGTCGGACTAGCGGTCCGTACAATGAGCAGTTCTTC | CASSRTSGPYNEQFF
TRBJ2-2 | . | . | TRBV11-1 | TGTGCCAGCAGAATGGGACTTACCGGGGAGCTGTTTTTT | CASRMGLTGELFF
TRBJ2-7 | . | . | TRBV18 | TGTGCCAGCTCACCGTCCCCCATTTTGGGATATAGCGAGCAGTACTTC | CASSPSPILGYSEQYF
TRBJ2-7 | TRBD2 | once | TRBV6-5 | TGTGCCAGCACGATAGCGGGGCCCTCCTACGAGCAGTACTTC | CASTIAGPSYEQYF
TRBJ2-7 | TRBD1 | few | TRBV7-9 | TGTGCCAGCAGCCACGAGACAGGGGGAAAGGACTTC | CASSHETGGKDF
TRBJ1-1 | . | few | TRBV14 | TGTGCCAGCAGCCTCGACAGGAGCCCGAGCACTGAAGCTTTCTTT | CASSLDRSPSTEAFF
TRBJ2-7 | . | . | TRBV5-6 | TGTGCCAGTACTCAGGGACCGACGGCCCGCGAGCAGTACTTC | CASTQGPTAREQYF
TRBJ2-3 | . | . | TRBV5-1 | TGCGCCAGCAGCCCGGTCGGGGGGCCCGCAGATACGCAGTATTTT | CASSPVGGPADTQYF
TRBJ2-3 | TRBD2 | . | TRBV19 | TGTGCCAGTAGCCAGGGACTAGACGCAGATACGCAGTATTTT | CASSQGLDADTQYF
TRBJ2-7 | . | few | TRBV29-1 | TGCAGCGCCCGTGGACCCGGGTCGGCCGAGCAGTACTTC | CSARGPGSAEQYF
TRBJ2-3 | TRBD2 | . | TRBV5-1 | TGCGCCAGCAGCTCGGACAGGGGAGGAAGGACTAGCGGGATTGCAGATACGCAGTATTTT | CASSSDRGGRTSGIADTQYF
TRBJ1-3 | . | . | TRBV7-9 | TGTGCCAGCAGCCGAACAACAGGGCATGGAAACACCATATATTTT | CASSRTTGHGNTIYF